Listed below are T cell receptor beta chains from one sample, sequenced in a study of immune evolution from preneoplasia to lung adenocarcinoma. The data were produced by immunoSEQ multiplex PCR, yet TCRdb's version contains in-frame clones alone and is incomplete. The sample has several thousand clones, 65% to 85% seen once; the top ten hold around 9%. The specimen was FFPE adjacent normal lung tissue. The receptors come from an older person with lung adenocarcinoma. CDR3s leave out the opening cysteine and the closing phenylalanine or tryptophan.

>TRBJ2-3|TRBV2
ASSAGLAGVGTDTQY
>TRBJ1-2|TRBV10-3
AISDGNIGGYT
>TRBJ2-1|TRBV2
ASCPTSYNEQF
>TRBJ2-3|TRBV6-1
ASDSGGNTDTQY
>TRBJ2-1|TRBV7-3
ASSLTMEGGEQF
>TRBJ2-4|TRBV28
ASRSSHLAGADIQY
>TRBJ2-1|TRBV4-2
ASTQGGMGNEQF
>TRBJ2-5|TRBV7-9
ASNPTSAPEAQY
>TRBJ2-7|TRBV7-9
ASSLVGGDRYEQY
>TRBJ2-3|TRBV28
ASRWAGVSTDTQY
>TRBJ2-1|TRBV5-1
ASSSDREQF
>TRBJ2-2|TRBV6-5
ASSSTGSNTGELF
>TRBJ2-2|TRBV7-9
APRPQLNTGELF
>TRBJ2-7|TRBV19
ASSIILPGGVHYEQY
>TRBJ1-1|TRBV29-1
SVQGRLNTEAF
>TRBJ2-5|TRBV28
ASSDGGETQY
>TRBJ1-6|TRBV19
ASSVYWYSPLH
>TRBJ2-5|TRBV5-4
ASSRDRRETQY
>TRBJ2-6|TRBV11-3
ASSVGNSGANVLT
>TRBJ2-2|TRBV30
AWTLSGAGELF
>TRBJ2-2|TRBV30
AWTGTGELF
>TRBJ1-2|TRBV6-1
ASSEARVGYGYT
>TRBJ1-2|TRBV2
ASNRQSPRYT
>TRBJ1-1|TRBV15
ATSRDWADTEAF
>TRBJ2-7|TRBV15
ATSRKIGTTREQY
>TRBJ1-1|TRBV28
ASSLLQGTEAF
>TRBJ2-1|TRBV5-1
ASSAAGGDYNEQF
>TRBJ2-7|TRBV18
ASSEGQGLPEQY
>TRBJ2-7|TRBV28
ASSFIGEGQY
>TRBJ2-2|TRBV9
ASSPSSSTGELF
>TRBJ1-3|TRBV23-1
ASSRLGTTGNTIY
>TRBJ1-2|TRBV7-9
ASSPVWGSGYT
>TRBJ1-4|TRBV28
ASSWGAVVEKLF
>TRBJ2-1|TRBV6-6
ASSHPGPNNEQF
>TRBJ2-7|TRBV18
ASSQGSPLYEQY
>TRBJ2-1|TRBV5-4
ASSTGTSVGEQF
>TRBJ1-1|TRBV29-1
SAQNAEAF
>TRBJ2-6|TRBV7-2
ASSLGEFSGANVLT
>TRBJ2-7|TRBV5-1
ASSLQPPYEQY
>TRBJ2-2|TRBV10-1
ASTGGHTGELF
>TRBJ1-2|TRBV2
ASSENRGGSYGYT
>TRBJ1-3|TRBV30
AWSVQGASPGNTIY
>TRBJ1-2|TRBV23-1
ASRRQEKDSYT
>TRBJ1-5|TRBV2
ASRRDSNQPQH